The present entry profiles one TCR beta chain with its context. The data were taken from a study of blood T cell repertoires in COVID-19. At the level of the study: T cells, B-cell-depleted T cells, or PBMCs supplied cDNA or gDNA.

The CDR3 loop spans 14 amino acids. Trimming cost V 1 base and J 2 bases, with 8 bases left between them. CDR1 MGHRA and CDR2 YSYEKL come from the germline V gene. Original methodology: Amplification with reference gene primers provided the estimates of nucleated cell counts. The data were produced by immunoSEQ multiplex PCR, yet TCRdb's version contains in-frame clones alone and is incomplete. V and J calls plus clone size are reproduced from that table; the DNA served to infer D and trimming. The table has some 250,000 clones, over 70% seen once. The material sequenced was peripheral blood. This receptor was identified in a woman of 80 years or more with acute or convalescent COVID-19. This chain uses TRBV4-1 with TRBJ1-2, with D unclear. This chain's CDR3 is CASSQGELNYGYTF. The CDR3 region has the DNA TGCGCCAGCAGCCAAGGGGAGCTCAACTATGGCTACACCTTC.